This T cell receptor beta chain was retrieved from a study of shared clonotypes between healthy human individuals. In germline, CDR1 is SGDLS, CDR2 YYNGEE. The CDR3 is 14 amino acids. Trimming shortened V by 0 bases and J by 2 bases, and 8 bases separated the two germline ends. Sequenced by immunoSEQ multiplex PCR; TCRdb stores in-frame clones only, minus some. The sample has over a million clones; approximately 80% are singletons. The receptor was derived from a man between 18 and 29 years old in good health. Some clones in this sample may be carry-over from other donors' samples. The specimen was memory CD4+ T cells from PBMCs. Documented subset: CD45RA-negative fraction. The gene calls are TRBV9 and TRBJ1-1, with D unclear. CDR3 loop: CASSVVTHNTEAFF. The CDR3 coding sequence is TGTGCCAGCAGCGTAGTAACACATAACACTGAAGCTTTCTTT.